This T cell receptor (beta chain) appears in the sequencing data of a study of T cell repertoires in cytomegalovirus infection. The wider study: Both a matching HLA type and CMV infection were indicated by public TCR beta signatures. Overall study findings and caveats: CMV-specific TCR beta clonotypes restricted by HLA-C dominated the ex vivo response.

This clonotype has ten or more counts. Its target is unknown. TCRdb redid the calling of the reads with MiXCR, one entry per CDR3 protein. The repertoire includes 150,000 to 200,000 distinct CDR3 sequences, 8.5% to 10% of them detected once, and roughly 5% sits in the top ten. The origin of this receptor is a human donor in good health (CMV status not recorded). Some clones in this sample may be carry-over from other donors' samples. What was sequenced was PBMCs.

The CDR3 loop reads CSARSAGWSMNTEAFF. CDR3 nucleotide sequence: TGCAGTGCTAGATCGGCAGGATGGAGCATGAACACTGAAGCTTTCTTT. The chain joins TRBV20-1 to TRBJ1-1; no clear D gene. The length of the CDR3 is 16 residues. Looked up from germline, CDR1 is DFQATT and CDR2 is SNEGSKA (reference sequence). With 2 bases removed from V and 0 bases from J, the gap between germline ends came to 16 bases.